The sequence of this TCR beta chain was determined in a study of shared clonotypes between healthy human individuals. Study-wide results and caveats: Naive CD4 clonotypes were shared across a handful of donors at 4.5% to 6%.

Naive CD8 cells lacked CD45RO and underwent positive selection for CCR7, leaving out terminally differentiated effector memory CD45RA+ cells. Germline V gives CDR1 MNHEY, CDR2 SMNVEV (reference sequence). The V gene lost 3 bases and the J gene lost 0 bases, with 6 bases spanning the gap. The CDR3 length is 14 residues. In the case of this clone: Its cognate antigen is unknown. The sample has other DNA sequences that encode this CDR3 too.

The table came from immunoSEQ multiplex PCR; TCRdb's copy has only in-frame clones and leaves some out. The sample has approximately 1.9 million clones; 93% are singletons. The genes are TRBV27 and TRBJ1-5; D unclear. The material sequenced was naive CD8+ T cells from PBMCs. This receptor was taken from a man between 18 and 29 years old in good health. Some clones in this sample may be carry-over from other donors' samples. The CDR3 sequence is CASSFRSSNQPQHF. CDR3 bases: TGTGCCAGCAGTTTTCGCAGTAGCAATCAGCCCCAGCATTTT.